The present T cell receptor (beta chain) was sequenced within a study of cytomegalovirus exposure and HLA in healthy donors. There are 15 residues in the CDR3. Germline loops: CDR1 SEHNR, CDR2 FQNEAQ (reference sequence). V lost 5 bases, J lost 3 bases, and 8 bases stayed unmatched. Use of 60 Vbeta and 13 Jbeta primers characterized the PCR. Profiling relied on immunoSEQ multiplex PCR, and the TCRdb table lists in-frame clones only, not all of them. The repertoire holds under 130,000 clones, roughly 77% seen once, with about 9.4% in the top ten. The rearrangement uses TRBV7-9 and TRBJ1-2, with 8 bases fitting TRBD1. This TCR derives from a woman between 18 and 29 years old in good health and CMV-seropositive. Sequencing was carried out using PBMCs. CDR3 DNA: TGTGCCAGCAGCAAGGGACAGGTAGTTGACTATGGCTACACCTTC. Protein product: CASSKGQVVDYGYTF. Supplemented by reference TRBV7-9 and TRBJ1-2, the full variable domain reads DTGVSQNPRHKITKRGQNVTFRCDPISEHNRLYWYRQTLGQGPEFLTYFQNEAQLEKSRLLSDRFSAERPKGSFSTLEIQRTEQGDSAMYLCASSKGQVVDYGYTFGSGTRLTVV.